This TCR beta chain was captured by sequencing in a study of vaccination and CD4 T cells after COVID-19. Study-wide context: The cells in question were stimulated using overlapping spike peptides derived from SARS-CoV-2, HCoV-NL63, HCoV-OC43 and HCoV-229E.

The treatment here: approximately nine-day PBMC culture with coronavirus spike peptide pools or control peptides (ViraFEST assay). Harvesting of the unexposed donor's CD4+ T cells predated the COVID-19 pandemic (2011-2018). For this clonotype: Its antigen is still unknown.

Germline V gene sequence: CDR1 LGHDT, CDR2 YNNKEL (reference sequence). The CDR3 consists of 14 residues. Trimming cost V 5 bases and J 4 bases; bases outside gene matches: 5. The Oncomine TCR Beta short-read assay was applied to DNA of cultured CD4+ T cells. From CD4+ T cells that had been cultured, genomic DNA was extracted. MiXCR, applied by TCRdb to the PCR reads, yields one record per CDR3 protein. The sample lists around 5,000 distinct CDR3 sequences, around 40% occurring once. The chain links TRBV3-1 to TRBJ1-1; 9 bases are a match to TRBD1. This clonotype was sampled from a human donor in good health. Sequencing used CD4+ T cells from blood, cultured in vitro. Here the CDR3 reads CASSFRTGATEAFF. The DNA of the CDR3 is TGTGCCAGCAGCTTCCGGACAGGGGCCACTGAAGCTTTCTTT.